This T cell receptor beta chain was documented in a study of cytomegalovirus exposure and HLA in healthy donors. Use of 60 Vbeta and 13 Jbeta primers characterized the PCR. Sequencing was performed with immunoSEQ multiplex PCR; in TCRdb, only in-frame clones are kept and a portion is missing. The sample yields 220,000 or so clones, 75% seen once. CDR3 size: 16 residues. Trimming at V came to 1 base and at J to 1 base, leaving 3 bases not matched to a gene. Per the germline V gene, CDR1 is SGHNT and CDR2 is YYREEE (reference sequence). The J gene is TRBJ1-4, the V gene TRBV5-4, with TRBD1 matching 8 bases. Sequenced material: PBMCs. The source is a woman aged 25 to 39 in good health and CMV-seronegative. CDR3 coding DNA: TGTGCCAGCAGCTTGCAGGGGGCGTTAACTAATGAAAAACTGTTTTTT. The encoded protein is CASSLQGALTNEKLFF.